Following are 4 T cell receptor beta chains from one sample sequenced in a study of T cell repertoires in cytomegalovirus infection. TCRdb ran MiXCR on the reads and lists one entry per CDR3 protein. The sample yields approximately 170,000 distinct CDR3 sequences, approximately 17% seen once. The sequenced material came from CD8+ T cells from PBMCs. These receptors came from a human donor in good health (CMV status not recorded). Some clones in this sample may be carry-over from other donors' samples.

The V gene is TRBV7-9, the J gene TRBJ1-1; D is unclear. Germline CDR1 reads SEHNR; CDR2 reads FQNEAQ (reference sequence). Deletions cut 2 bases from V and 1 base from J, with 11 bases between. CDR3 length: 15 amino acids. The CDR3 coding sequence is TGTGCCAGCAGCTTACCCAATGAGGGGAACACTGAAGCTTTCTTT. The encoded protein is CASSLPNEGNTEAFF.

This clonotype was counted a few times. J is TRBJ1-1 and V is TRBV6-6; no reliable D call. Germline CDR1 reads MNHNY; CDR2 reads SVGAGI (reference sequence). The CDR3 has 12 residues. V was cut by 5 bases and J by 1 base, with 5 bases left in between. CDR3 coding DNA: TGTGCCAGCAGTAACAGGAACACTGAAGCTTTCTTT. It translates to CASSNRNTEAFF.

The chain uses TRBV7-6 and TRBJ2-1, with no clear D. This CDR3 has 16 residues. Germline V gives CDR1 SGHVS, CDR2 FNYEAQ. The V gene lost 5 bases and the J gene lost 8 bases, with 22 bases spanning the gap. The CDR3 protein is CASSPDPDSILDEQFF. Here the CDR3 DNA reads TGTGCCAGCAGCCCCGACCCCGACTCAATCCTCGATGAGCAGTTCTTC.

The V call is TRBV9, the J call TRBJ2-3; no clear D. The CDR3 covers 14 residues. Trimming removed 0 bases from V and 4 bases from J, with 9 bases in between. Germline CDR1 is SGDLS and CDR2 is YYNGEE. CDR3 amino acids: CASSVDGSADTQYF. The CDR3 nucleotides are TGTGCCAGCAGCGTAGACGGCAGCGCAGATACGCAGTATTTT.